This T cell receptor beta chain was sequenced for a study of Graves' ophthalmopathy and Graves' hyperthyroidism. Study-level background: Stable hyperthyroidism was defined by absence of ophthalmopathy within 18 months of follow-up.

Comment on this clonotype: The germline gene is not matched at one end of the junction; a read error may be the cause.

Per the germline V gene, CDR1 is SEHNR and CDR2 is FQNEAQ (reference sequence). CDR3 size: 13 residues. Amplification targeted the TCR beta CDR3 regions, with RNA transcripts as the source material. Scientists carried out first-round RT-PCR using HTBI primers and then a second-round multiplex PCR. TCRdb ran MiXCR on the multiplex PCR reads and lists one entry per CDR3 protein. The sample holds some 1.1 million distinct CDR3 sequences, about 38% seen once. The sequence was obtained from an adult man with Graves' hyperthyroidism. V and J are TRBV7-9 and TRBJ1-1; maybe TRBD1 (6 bases). The sample comprised peripheral blood or thyroid tissue (not recorded which). CDR3 DNA sequence: TGTGCCAGCGGCTTAGCCAGGGGCACTGAAGCTTTCTTT. Its protein is CASGLARGTEAFF.